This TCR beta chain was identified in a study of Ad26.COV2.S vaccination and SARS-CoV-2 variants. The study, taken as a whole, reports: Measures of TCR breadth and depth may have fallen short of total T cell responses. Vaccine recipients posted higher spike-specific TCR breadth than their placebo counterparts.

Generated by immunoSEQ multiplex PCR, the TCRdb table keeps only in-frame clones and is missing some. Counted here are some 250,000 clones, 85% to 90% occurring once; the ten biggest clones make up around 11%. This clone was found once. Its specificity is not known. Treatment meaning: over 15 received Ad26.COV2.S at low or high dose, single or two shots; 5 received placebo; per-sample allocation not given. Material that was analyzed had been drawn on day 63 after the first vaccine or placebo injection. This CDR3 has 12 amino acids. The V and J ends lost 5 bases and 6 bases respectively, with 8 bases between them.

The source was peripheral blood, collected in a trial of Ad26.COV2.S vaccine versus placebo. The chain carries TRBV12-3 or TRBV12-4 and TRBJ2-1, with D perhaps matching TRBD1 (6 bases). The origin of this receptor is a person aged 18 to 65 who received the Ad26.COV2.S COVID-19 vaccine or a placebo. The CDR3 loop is CASSPGANEQFF. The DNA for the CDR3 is TGTGCCAGCAGTCCAGGGGCCAATGAGCAGTTCTTC.